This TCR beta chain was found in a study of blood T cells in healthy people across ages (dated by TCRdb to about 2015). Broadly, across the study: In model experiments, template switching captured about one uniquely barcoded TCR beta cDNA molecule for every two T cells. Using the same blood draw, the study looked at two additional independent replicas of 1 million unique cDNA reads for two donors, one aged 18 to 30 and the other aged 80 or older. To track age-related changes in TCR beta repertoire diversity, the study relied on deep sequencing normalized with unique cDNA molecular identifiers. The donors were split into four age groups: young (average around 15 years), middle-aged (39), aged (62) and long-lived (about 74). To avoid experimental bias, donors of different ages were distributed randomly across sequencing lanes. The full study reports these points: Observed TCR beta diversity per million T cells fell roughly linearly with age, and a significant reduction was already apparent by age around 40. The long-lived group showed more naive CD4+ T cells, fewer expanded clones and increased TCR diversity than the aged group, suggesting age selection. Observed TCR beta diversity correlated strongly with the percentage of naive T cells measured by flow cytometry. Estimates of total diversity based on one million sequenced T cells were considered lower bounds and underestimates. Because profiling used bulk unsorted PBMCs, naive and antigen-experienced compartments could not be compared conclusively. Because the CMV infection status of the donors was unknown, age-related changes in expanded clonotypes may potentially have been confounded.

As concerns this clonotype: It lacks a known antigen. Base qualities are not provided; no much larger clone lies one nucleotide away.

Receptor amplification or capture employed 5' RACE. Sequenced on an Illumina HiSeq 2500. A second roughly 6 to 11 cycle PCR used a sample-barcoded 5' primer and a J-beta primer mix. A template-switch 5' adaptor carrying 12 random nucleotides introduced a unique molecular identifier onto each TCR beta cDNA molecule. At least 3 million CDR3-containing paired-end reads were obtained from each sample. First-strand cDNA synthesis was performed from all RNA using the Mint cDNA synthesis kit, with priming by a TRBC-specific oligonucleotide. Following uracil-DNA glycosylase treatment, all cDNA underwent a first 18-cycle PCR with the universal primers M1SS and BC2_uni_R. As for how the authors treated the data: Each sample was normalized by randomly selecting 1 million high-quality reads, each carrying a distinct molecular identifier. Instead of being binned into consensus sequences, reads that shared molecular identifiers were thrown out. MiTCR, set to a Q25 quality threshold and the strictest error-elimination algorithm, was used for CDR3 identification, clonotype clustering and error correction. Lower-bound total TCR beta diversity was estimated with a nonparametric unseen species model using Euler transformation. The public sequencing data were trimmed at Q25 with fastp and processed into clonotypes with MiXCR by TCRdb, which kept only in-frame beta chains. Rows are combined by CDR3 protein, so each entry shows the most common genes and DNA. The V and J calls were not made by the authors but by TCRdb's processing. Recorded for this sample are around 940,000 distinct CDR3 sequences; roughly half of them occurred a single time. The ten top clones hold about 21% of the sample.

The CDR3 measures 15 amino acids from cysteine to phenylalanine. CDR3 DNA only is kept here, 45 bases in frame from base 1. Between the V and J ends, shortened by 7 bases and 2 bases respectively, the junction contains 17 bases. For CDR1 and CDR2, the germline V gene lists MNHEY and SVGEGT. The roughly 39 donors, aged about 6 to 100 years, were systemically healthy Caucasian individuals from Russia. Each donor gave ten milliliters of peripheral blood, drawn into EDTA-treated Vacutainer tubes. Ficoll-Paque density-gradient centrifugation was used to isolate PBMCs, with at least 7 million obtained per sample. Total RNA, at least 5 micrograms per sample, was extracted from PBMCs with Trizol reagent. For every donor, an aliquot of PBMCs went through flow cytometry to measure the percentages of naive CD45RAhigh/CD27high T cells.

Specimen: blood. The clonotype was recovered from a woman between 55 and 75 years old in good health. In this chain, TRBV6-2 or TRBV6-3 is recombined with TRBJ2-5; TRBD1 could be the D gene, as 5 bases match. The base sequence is TGTGCCAGCAATTCCGGCAGGGCGAGACAAGAGACCCAGTACTTC. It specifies CASNSGRARQETQYF.